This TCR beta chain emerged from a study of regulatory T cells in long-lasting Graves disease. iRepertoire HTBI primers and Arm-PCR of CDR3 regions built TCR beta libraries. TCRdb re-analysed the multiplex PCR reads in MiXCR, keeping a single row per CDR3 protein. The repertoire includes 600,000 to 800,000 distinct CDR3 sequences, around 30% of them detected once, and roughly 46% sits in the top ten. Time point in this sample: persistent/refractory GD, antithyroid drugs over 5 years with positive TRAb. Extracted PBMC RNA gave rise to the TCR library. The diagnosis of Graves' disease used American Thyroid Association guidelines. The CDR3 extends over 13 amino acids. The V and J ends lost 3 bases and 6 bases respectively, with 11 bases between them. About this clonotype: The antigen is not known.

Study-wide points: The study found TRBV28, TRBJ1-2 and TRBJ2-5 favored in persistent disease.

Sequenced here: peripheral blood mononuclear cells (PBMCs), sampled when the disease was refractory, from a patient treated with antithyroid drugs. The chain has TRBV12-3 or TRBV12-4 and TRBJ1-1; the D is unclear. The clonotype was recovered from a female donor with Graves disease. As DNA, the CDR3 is TGTGCCAGCAGTTTTGGAGGGATAGCTGAAGCTTTCTTT. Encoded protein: CASSFGGIAEAFF.